One and the same sample provided the 10 T cell receptor beta chains below, sequenced in a study of T cells after yellow fever vaccination. TCRdb fed the 5' RACE reads into MiXCR, producing one record per CDR3 protein. In the table there are about 340,000 distinct CDR3 sequences, about an eighth of which are singletons. This sample comprised CD4+ T cells sorted from PBMCs, obtained 15 days after the yellow fever booster vaccination. The receptors derive from a man aged 18 to 35 who received the YFV17D yellow fever vaccine.

The chain recombines TRBV4-3 with TRBJ2-2; D is uncertain. V gave up 1 base and J gave up 8 bases, with 11 bases separating them. The CDR3 totals 14 residues. CDR1 LGHNA and CDR2 YSLEER come from the germline V gene. The CDR3 sequence is CASSQAFRAGELFF. The CDR3 DNA is TGCGCCAGCAGCCAAGCCTTCCGTGCTGGGGAGCTGTTTTTT.

The chain couples TRBV6-1 to TRBJ1-2; tentative D call: TRBD1 (5 bases). The CDR3 totals 14 residues. Germline CDR1 is MNHNS and CDR2 is SASEGT. Trimming shortened V by 8 bases and J by 4 bases, and 17 bases separated the two germline ends. The DNA for the CDR3 is TGTGCCAGCCGGGTGTTCGAGGGGAGCTATGGCTACACCTTC. Translation: CASRVFEGSYGYTF.

This chain links TRBV12-3 or TRBV12-4 with TRBJ1-4; D possibly corresponds to TRBD1 (6 bases). This CDR3 spans 16 amino acids. V lost 5 bases, J lost 0 bases, and 13 bases lay in between. The CDR3 reads CASSPRGRSTNEKLFF. CDR3 nucleotides: TGTGCCAGCAGTCCTAGGGGGAGATCAACTAATGAAAAACTGTTTTTT.

The rearrangement joins TRBV27 to TRBJ2-1; D remains ambiguous. The CDR3 is 16 residues long. Trimming cost V 6 bases and J 0 bases, with 15 bases left between them. Germline V gene sequence: CDR1 MNHEY, CDR2 SMNVEV (reference sequence). This chain's CDR3 is CASRADDFYSYNEQFF. DNA of the CDR3: TGTGCCAGCAGGGCCGACGATTTTTACTCCTACAATGAGCAGTTCTTC.

V usage is TRBV4-2 and J usage is TRBJ2-5, with TRBD2 matching 13 bases. CDR1 is LGHNA and CDR2 is YNFKEQ in the germline V gene. The CDR3 contains 17 residues. Unmatched junction bases numbered 9, after V lost 6 bases and J lost 2 bases. The CDR3 DNA follows: TGTGCCAGCAGTCGGACTAGCGGGGGTGTGTGGCAAGAGACCCAGTACTTC. Its protein is CASSRTSGGVWQETQYF.

This clonotype was observed a few times. The chain recombines TRBV3-1 with TRBJ2-5, with D perhaps TRBD1 (6 bases). The germline V gene encodes CDR1 LGHDT and CDR2 YNNKEL (reference sequence). Trimming shortened V by 4 bases and J by 1 base, and 10 bases separated the two germline ends. CDR3 length: 14 amino acids. CDR3 DNA: TGTGCCAGCAGCCTTCGGGACACCCAAGAGACCCAGTACTTC. Translated: CASSLRDTQETQYF.

There are a few counts of this clonotype. This chain uses TRBV15 with TRBJ1-2; D unclear. The CDR3 runs to 12 residues. Germline loops: CDR1 LNHNV, CDR2 YYDKDF (reference sequence). V shed 0 bases and J shed 5 bases, with 4 bases lying between them. CDR3 residues: CATSREGYGYTF. In DNA form, the CDR3 reads TGTGCCACCAGCAGAGAGGGGTATGGCTACACCTTC. Combining the CDR3 with reference TRBV15 and TRBJ1-2 gives the whole variable domain DAMVIQNPRYQVTQFGKPVTLSCSQTLNHNVMYWYQQKSSQAPKLLFHYYDKDFNNEADTPDNFQSRRPNTSFCFLDIRSPGLGDTAMYLCATSREGYGYTFGSGTRLTVV.

The gene calls are TRBV16 and TRBJ1-5; D possibly corresponds to TRBD1 (6 bases). Trimming removed 0 bases at V and 6 bases at J, with 12 bases between. The CDR3 runs to 15 residues. CDR1 and CDR2 from the germline V gene are KGHSY and FQNENV. DNA of the CDR3: TGTGCCAGCAGCCAATCGCGGGGGCGAAGTCAGCCCCAGCATTTT. Encoded protein: CASSQSRGRSQPQHF.

The V gene is TRBV6-5, the J gene TRBJ2-2; D is unresolved. The V gene lost 5 bases and the J gene lost 3 bases, with 7 bases spanning the gap. This CDR3 is built from 13 residues. Germline assignment: CDR1 MNHEY and CDR2 SVGAGI. This CDR3 reads CASSGWDTGELFF. CDR3 nucleotides: TGTGCCAGCAGTGGGTGGGACACCGGGGAGCTGTTTTTT.

This clonotype was detected many times. This chain connects TRBV27 to TRBJ1-1; no clear D. The CDR3 totals 14 residues. The ends were cut back, 2 bases at V and 10 bases at J, with 17 bases in the middle. The germline CDR1 and CDR2 sequences are MNHEY and SMNVEV (reference sequence). The DNA for the CDR3 is TGTGCCAGCAGTTTAAACAGCGGAGCCTCAGGAGCTTTCTTT. It translates to CASSLNSGASGAFF.